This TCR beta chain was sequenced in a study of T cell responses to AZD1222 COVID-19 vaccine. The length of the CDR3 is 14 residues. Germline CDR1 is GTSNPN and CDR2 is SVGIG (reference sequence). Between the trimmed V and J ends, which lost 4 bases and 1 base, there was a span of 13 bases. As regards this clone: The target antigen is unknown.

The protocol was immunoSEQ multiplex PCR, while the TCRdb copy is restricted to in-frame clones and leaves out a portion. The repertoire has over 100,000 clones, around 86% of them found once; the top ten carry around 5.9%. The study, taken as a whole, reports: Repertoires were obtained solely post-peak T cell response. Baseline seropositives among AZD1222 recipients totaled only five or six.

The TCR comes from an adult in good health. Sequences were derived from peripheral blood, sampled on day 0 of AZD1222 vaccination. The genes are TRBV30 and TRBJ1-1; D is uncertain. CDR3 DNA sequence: TGTGCCTGGAATGGAGGGAATCAGAACACTGAAGCTTTCTTT. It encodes CAWNGGNQNTEAFF. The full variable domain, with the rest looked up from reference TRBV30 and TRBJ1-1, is SQTIHQWPATLVQPVGSPLSLECTVEGTSNPNLYWYRQAAGRGLQLLFYSVGIGQISSEVPQNLSASRPQDRQFILSSKKLLLSDSGFYLCAWNGGNQNTEAFFGQGTRLTVV.